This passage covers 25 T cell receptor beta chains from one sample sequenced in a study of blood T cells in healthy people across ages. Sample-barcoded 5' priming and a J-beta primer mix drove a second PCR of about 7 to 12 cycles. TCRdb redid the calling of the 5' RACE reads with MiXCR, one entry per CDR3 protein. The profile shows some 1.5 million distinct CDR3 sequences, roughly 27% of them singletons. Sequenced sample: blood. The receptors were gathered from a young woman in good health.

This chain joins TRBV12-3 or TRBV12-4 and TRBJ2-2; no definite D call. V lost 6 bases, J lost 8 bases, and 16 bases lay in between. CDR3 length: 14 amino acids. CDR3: CASSLRTLSGELFF. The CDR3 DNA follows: TGTGCCAGCAGCCTACGTACATTGTCTGGGGAGCTGTTTTTT.

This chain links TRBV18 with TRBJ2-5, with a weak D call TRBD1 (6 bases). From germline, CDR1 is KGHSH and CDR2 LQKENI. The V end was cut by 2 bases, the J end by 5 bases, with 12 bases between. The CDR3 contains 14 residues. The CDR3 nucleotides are TGTGCCAGCTCACCAAACAGGGAAGGGGAGACCCAGTACTTC. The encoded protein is CASSPNREGETQYF.

CDR3 amino acids: CSASLARETQYF. DNA for the CDR3: TGCAGTGCTAGCTTGGCCCGGGAGACCCAGTACTTC. The V gene is TRBV20-1, the J gene TRBJ2-5; D is ambiguous. The V end lost 3 bases, the J end lost 5 bases, and 10 bases lay between the germline ends. Germline CDR1 DFQATT, CDR2 SNEGSKA (reference sequence). This CDR3 spans 12 amino acids.

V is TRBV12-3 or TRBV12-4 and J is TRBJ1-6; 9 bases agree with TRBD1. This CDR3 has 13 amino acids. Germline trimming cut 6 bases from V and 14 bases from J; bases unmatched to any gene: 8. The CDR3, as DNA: TGTGCCAGCAGGCCGAACAGGGGGCCGGCCCTCCACTTT. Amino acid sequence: CASRPNRGPALHF.

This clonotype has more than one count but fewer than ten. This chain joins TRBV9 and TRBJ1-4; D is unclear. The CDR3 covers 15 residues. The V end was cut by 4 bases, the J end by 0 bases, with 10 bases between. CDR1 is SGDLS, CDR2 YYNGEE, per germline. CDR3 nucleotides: TGTGCCAGCAGCCCCCGTTCTGCAACTAATGAAAAACTGTTTTTT. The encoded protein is CASSPRSATNEKLFF.

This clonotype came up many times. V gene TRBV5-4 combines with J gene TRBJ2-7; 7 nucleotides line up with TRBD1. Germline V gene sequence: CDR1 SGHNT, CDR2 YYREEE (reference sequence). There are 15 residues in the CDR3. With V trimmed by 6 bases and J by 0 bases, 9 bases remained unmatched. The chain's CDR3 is CASTSREGASYEQYF. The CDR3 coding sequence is TGTGCCAGCACCTCACGTGAGGGGGCCTCCTACGAGCAGTACTTC.

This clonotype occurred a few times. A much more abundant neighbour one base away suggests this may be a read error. For the CDR3, the DNA is TGTGCCATCAGTGAGCAAGTGACAGTCTACAATGAGCAGTACTTC. Translation: CAISEQVTVYNEQYF. This rearrangement joins TRBV10-3 to TRBJ2-5, with a tentative D call TRBD1 (5 bases). CDR1 is ENHRY and CDR2 is SYGVKD in the germline V gene. The CDR3 spans 15 residues. V shed 2 bases and J shed 11 bases, with 21 bases lying between them.

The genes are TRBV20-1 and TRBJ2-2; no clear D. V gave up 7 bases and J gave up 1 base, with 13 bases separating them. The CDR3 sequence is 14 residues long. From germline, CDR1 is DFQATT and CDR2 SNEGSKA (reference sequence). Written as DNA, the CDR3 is TGCAGTGGGACCTCCCTAGGGAACACCGGGGAGCTGTTTTTT. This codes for CSGTSLGNTGELFF.

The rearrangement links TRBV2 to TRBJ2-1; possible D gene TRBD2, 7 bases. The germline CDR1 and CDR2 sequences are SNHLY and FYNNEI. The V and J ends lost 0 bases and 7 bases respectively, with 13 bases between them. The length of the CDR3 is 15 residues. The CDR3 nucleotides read TGTGCCAGCAGTGAAGCGCGGGGGCTGGGGAATGAGCAGTTCTTC. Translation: CASSEARGLGNEQFF.

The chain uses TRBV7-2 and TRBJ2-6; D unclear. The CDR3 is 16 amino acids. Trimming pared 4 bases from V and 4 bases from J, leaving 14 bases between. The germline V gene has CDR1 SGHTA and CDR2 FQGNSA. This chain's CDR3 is CASSSTSHRGANVLTF. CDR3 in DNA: TGTGCCAGCAGCTCTACATCCCATCGAGGGGCCAACGTCCTGACTTTC. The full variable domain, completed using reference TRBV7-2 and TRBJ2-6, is GAGVSQSPSNKVTEKGKDVELRCDPISGHTALYWYRQSLGQGLEFLIYFQGNSAPDKSGLPSDRFSAERTGGSVSTLTIQRTQQEDSAVYLCASSSTSHRGANVLTFGAGSRLTVL.

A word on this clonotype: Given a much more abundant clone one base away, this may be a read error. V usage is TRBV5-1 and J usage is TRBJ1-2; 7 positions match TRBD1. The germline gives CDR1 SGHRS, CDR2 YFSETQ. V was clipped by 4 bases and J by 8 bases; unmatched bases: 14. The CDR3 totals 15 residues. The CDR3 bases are TGCGCCAGCAGCCTGAACGAGGGGGCCGGGGGAGGCTACACCTTC. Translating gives CASSLNEGAGGGYTF. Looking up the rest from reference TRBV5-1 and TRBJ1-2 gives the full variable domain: KAGVTQTPRYLIKTRGQQVTLSCSPISGHRSVSWYQQTPGQGLQFLFEYFSETQRNKGNFPGRFSGRQFSNSRSEMNVSTLELGDSALYLCASSLNEGAGGGYTFGSGTRLTVV.

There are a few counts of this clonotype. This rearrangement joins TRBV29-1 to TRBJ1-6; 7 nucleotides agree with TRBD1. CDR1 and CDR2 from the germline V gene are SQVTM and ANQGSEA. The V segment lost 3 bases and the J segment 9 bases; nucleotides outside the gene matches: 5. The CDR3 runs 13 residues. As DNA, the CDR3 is TGCAGCGTTGAGATACAGGGGAGTTCACCCCTCCACTTT. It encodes CSVEIQGSSPLHF.

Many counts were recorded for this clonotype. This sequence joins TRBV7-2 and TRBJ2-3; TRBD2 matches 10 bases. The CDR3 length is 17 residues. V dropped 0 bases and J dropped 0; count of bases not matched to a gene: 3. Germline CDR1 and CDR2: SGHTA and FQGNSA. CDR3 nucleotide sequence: TGTGCCAGCAGCTTAGCCCGACTAGCGGGTAGCACAGATACGCAGTATTTT. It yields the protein CASSLARLAGSTDTQYF.

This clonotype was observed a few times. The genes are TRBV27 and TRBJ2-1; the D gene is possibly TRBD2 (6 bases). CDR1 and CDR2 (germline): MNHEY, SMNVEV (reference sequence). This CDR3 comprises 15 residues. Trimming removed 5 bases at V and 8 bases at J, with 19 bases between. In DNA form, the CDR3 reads TGTGCCAGCAGTCCGCGGACTATTCTGGGCGATGAGCAGTTCTTC. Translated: CASSPRTILGDEQFF.

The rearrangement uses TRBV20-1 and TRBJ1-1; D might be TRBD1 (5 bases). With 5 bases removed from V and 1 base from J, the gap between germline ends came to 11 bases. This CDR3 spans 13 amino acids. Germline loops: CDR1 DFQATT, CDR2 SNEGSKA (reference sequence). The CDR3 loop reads CSAHMGPNTEAFF. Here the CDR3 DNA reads TGCAGTGCTCATATGGGACCGAACACTGAAGCTTTCTTT.

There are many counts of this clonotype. CDR3 coding DNA: TGTGCCAGCAGTTTACGTCAGGGAGGTAATTCACCCCTCCACTTT. Translated, it gives CASSLRQGGNSPLHF. The genes are TRBV12-3 or TRBV12-4 and TRBJ1-6, with D perhaps TRBD1 (5 bases). The CDR3 has 15 residues. V lost 2 bases to trimming and J lost 6 bases, with 11 bases between them.

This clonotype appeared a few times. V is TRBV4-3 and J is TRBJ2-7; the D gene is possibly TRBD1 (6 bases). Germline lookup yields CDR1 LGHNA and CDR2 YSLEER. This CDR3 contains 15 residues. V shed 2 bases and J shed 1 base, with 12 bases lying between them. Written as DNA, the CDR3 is TGCGCCAGCAGCCAAAGTAACAGGGTTTCCTACGAGCAGTACTTC. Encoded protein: CASSQSNRVSYEQYF.

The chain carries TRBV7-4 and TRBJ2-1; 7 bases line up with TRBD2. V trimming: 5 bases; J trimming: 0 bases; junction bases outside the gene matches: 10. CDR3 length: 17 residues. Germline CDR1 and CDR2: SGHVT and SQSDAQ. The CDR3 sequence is CASSPCPSGPSYNEQFF. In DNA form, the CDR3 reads TGTGCCAGCAGCCCCTGTCCTAGCGGCCCCTCCTACAATGAGCAGTTCTTC.

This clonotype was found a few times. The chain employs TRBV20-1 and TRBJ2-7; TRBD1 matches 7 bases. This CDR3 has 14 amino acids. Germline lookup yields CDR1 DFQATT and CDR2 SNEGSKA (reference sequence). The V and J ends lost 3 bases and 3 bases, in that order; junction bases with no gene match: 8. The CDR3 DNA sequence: TGCAGTGCTAGGGGGGAACAGGGGATCTACGAGCAGTACTTC. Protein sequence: CSARGEQGIYEQYF.

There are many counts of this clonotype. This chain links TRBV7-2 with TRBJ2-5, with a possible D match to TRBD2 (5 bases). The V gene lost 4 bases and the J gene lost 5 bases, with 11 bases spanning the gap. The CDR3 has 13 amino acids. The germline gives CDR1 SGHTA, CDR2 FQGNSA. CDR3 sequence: CASSYERVETQYF. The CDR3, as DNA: TGTGCCAGCAGCTACGAGAGGGTGGAGACCCAGTACTTC.

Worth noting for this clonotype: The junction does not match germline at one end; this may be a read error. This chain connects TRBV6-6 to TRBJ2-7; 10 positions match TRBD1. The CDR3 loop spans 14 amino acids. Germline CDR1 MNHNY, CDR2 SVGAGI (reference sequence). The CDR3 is CAGSYGQGAYEQYF. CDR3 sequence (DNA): TGTGCCGGCAGCTACGGACAGGGGGCCTACGAGCAGTACTTC.

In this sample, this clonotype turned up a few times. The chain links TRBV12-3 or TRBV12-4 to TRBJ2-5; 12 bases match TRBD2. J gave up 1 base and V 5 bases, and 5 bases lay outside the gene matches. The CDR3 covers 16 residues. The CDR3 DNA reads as TGTGCCAGCAGTCAAGGACTAGCGGGAATCCAAGAGACCCAGTACTTC. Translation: CASSQGLAGIQETQYF.

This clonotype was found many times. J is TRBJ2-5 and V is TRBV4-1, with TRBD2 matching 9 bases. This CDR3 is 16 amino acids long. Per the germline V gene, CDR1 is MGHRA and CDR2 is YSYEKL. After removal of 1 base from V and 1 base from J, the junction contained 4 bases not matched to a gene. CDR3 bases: TGCGCCAGCAGCCAAGCGGGCGGGGGGGTCCAAGAGACCCAGTACTTC. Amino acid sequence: CASSQAGGGVQETQYF.

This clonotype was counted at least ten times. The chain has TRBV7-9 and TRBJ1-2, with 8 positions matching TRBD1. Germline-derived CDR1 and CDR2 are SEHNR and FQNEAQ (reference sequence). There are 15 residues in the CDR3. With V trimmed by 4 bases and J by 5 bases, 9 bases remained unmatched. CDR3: CASSSSSGTGYGYTF. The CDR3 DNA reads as TGTGCCAGCAGCTCTTCCTCCGGGACAGGATATGGCTACACCTTC. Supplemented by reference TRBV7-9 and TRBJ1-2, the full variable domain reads DTGVSQNPRHKITKRGQNVTFRCDPISEHNRLYWYRQTLGQGPEFLTYFQNEAQLEKSRLLSDRFSAERPKGSFSTLEIQRTEQGDSAMYLCASSSSSGTGYGYTFGSGTRLTVV.

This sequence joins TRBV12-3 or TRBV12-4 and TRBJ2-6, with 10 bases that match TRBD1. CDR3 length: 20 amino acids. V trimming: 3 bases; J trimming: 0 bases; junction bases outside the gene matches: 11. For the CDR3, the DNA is TGTGCCAGCAGTTTTTACCGCCCGGGACAGGGGATCTCTGGGGCCAACGTCCTGACTTTC. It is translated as CASSFYRPGQGISGANVLTF.